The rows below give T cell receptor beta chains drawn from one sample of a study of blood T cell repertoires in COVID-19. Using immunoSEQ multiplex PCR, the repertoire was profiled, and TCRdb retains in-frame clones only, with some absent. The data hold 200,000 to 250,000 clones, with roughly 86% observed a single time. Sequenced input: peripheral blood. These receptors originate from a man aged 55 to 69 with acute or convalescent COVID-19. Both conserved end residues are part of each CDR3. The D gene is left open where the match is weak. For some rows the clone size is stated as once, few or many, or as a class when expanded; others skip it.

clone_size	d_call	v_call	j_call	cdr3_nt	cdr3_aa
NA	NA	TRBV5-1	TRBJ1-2	TGCGCCAGCAGCTCCCAGAGGACGGAGGACTATGGCTACACCTTC	CASSSQRTEDYGYTF
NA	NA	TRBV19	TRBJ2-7	TGTGCCAGTAGTTGGGACAAATCCTCCTACGAGCAGTACTTC	CASSWDKSSYEQYF
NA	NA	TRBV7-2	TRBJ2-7	TGTGCCAGCAGCTTAGGTGCGGAGACCTACGAGCAGTACTTC	CASSLGAETYEQYF
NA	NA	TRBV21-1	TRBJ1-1	TGTGCCAGCAGCTGTCGGCCCAGGGAGGGTAGGAACACTGAAGCTTTCTTT	CASSCRPREGRNTEAFF
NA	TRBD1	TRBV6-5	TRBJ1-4	TGTGCCAGCAGCTCCCAGGACAGGCTTAATGAAAAACTGTTTTTT	CASSSQDRLNEKLFF
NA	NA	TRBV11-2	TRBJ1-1	TGTGCCAGCAGCTTCCTCGGAGGGAGGAACACTGAAGCTTTCTTT	CASSFLGGRNTEAFF
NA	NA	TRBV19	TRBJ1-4	TGTGCCAGTAGTATTGGGAGAGGTAATGAAAAACTGTTTTTT	CASSIGRGNEKLFF
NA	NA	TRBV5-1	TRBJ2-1	TGCGCCAGCAGCTTGGACTTATCCCCTAACAATGAGCAGTTCTTC	CASSLDLSPNNEQFF
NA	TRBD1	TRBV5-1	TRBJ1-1	TGCGCCAGCAGCTTGGCGGCAGGGGGCCCGAACACTGAAGCTTTCTTT	CASSLAAGGPNTEAFF
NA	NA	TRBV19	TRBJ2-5	TGTGCCAGTAGTCCGGACACGGGCCGGGAGACCCAGTACTTC	CASSPDTGRETQYF
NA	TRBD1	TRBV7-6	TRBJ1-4	TGTGCCAGCAGCCGCGAGGGGCAGGGGGCAATGAATGAAAAACTGTTTTTT	CASSREGQGAMNEKLFF
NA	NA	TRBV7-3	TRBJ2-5	TGTGCCAGCAGCATGAGGACTGGGCGGGAAGAGACCCAGTACTTC	CASSMRTGREETQYF
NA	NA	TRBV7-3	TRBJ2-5	TGTGCCAGCAGCCCCTCGGTGGTAGAGACCCAGTACTTC	CASSPSVVETQYF
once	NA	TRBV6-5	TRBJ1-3	TGTGCCAGCCGAACGGGACTCAGAGGAAACACCATATATTTT	CASRTGLRGNTIYF
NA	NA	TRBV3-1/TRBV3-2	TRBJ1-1	TGTGCCAGCAGCCATGTCGGGAACACTGAAGCTTTCTTT	CASSHVGNTEAFF
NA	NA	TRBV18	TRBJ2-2	TGTGCCAGCTCACCCTTTTTGGGAGAAACCGGGGAGCTGTTTTTT	CASSPFLGETGELFF
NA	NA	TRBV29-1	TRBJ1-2	TGCAGCGTCCCACCGGGCGGGGGGTATGGCTACACCTTC	CSVPPGGGYGYTF
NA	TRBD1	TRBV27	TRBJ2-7	TGTGCCAGCAGACCCGGACAGGGGTCATTTTACGAGCAGTACTTC	CASRPGQGSFYEQYF
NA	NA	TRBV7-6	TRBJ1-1	TGTGCCAGCAGCCGCGGGACTGAAGCTTTCTTT	CASSRGTEAFF
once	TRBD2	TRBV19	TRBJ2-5	TGTGCCAGTAGTATAGGAAGCGGGGGGAGCCAAGAGACCCAGTACTTC	CASSIGSGGSQETQYF
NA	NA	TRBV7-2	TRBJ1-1	TGTGCCAGCAGCTTAGTGGTGGCAGCGGGACGGAACACTGAAGCTTTCTTT	CASSLVVAAGRNTEAFF
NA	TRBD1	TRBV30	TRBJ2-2	TGTGCCTGGAGGATGACAGGGGTCAACACCGGGGAGCTGTTTTTT	CAWRMTGVNTGELFF
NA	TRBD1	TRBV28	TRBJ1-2	TGTGCCAGCAGACAGGGGCCGTGGGGCTACACCTTC	CASRQGPWGYTF
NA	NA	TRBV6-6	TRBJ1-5	TGTGCCAGCCTCCTTCAGGGAGGGCAGCCCCAGCATTTT	CASLLQGGQPQHF
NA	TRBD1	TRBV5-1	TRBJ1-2	TGCGCCAGCAGCTTGGGGGGACAGTCCTATGGCTACACCTTC	CASSLGGQSYGYTF
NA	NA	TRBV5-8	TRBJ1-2	TGTGCCAGCAGCTTGGGAGAACAGGGCAAGCTATACGGCTACACCTTC	CASSLGEQGKLYGYTF
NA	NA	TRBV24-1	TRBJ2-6	TGTGCCACCAGTGATGACGCCGGGTCCGCTGGGGCCAACGTCCTGACTTTC	CATSDDAGSAGANVLTF
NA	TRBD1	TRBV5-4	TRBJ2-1	TGTGCCAGCAGCTCCTCAAGACAGGGGGCCTACAATGAGCAGTTCTTC	CASSSSRQGAYNEQFF
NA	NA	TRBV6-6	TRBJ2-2	TGTGCCAGCAGTACTGTCAGGTCACCCAACACCGGGGAGCTGTTTTTT	CASSTVRSPNTGELFF
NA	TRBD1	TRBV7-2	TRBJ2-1	TGTGCCAGCAGCCCACAGGGGTCTTCCTACAATGAGCAGTTCTTC	CASSPQGSSYNEQFF
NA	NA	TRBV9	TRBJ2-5	TGTGCCAGCAGCGTAGGGGGGCGTGAGACCCAGTACTTC	CASSVGGRETQYF
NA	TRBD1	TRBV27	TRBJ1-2	TGTGCCAGCAGTAACAACAGGGGTGGCTACACCTTC	CASSNNRGGYTF
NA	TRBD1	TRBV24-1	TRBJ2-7	TGTGCCACCAGCCCGCGGACAGGGAGCCACGAGCAGTACTTC	CATSPRTGSHEQYF
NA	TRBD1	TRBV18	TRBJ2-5	TGTGCCAGCTCAGGAGGACAGGCGGTTGAGACCCAGTACTTC	CASSGGQAVETQYF
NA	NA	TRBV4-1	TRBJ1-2	TGCGCCAGCAGCCAGACCTCGGGTTCCTACGCGAACTATGGCTACACCTTC	CASSQTSGSYANYGYTF
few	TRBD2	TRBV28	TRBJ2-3	TGTGCCAGCAGGACAAGCGGGGGAACAGATACGCAGTATTTT	CASRTSGGTDTQYF
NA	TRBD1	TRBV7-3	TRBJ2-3	TGTGCCAGCAGTCACAGGGGACCCACAGATACGCAGTATTTT	CASSHRGPTDTQYF
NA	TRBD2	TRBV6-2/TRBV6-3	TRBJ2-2	TGTGCCAGCAGTTACGTGGGACTAGCGGCCACCGGGGAGCTGTTTTTT	CASSYVGLAATGELFF
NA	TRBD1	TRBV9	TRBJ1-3	TGTGCCAGCAGCCCCGGGACAGGGGAACCTGGAAACACCATATATTTT	CASSPGTGEPGNTIYF
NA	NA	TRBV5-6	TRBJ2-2	TGTGCCAGCAGCTTTGGGTGGGGGCTCGGCACCGGGGAGCTGTTTTTT	CASSFGWGLGTGELFF